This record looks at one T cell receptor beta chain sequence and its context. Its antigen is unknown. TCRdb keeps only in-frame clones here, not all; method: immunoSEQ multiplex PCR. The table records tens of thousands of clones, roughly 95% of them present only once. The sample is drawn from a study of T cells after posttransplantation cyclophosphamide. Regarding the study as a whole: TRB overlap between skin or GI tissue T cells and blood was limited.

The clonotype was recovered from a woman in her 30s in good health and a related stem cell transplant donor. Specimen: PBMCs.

As DNA, the CDR3 is TGCGCCAGCAGCCTTCGAAGCTCAAAAAATGAGCAGTTCTTC. Protein: CASSLRSSKNEQFF. The chain employs TRBV5-1 and TRBJ2-1, with no clear D. V lost 4 bases and J 7 bases, leaving 15 bases between the germline ends. The CDR3 length is 14 residues. The V gene's germline CDR1 is SGHRS and CDR2 YFSETQ. The whole variable domain, remainder taken from reference TRBV5-1 and TRBJ2-1, is KAGVTQTPRYLIKTRGQQVTLSCSPISGHRSVSWYQQTPGQGLQFLFEYFSETQRNKGNFPGRFSGRQFSNSRSEMNVSTLELGDSALYLCASSLRSSKNEQFFGPGTRLTVL.